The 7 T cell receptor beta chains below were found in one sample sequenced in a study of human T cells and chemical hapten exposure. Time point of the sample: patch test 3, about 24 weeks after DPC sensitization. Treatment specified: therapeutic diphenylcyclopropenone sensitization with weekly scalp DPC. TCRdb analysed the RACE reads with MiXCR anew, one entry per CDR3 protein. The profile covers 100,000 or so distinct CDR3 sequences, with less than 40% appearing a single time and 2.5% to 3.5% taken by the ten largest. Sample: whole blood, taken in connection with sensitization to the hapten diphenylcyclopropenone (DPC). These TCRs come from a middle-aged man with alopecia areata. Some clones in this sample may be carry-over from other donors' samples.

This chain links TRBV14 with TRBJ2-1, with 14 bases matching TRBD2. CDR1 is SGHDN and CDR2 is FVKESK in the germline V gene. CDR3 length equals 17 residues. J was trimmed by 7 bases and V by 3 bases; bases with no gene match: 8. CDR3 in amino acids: CASSQTGTSGSGNEQFF. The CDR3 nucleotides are TGTGCCAGCAGCCAGACCGGGACTAGCGGGAGTGGTAATGAGCAGTTCTTC.

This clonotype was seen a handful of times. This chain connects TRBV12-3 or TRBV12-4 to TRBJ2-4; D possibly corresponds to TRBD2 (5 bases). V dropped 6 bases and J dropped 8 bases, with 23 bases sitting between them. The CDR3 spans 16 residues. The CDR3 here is CASSPQVSLAGDIQYF. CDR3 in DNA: TGTGCCAGCAGCCCCCAGGTATCCCTAGCAGGAGACATTCAGTACTTC.

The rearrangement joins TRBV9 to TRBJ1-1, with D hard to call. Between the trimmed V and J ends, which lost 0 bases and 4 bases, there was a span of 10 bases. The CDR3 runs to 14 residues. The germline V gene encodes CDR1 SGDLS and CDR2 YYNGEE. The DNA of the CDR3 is TGTGCCAGCAGCGTAGGTGATTTCGGCACTGAAGCTTTCTTT. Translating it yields CASSVGDFGTEAFF.

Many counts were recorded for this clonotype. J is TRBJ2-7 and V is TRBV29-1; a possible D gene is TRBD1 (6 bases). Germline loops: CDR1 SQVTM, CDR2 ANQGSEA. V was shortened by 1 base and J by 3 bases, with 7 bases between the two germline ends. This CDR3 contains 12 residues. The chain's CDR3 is CSVEAQGYEQYF. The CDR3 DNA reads TGCAGCGTTGAAGCACAGGGCTACGAGCAGTACTTC.

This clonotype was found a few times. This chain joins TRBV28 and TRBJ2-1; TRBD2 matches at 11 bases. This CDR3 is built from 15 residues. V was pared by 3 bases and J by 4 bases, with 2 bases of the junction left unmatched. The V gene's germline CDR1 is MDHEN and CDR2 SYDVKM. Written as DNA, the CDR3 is TGTGCCAGCAGTTTCGGGACTAGCGGATACAATGAGCAGTTCTTC. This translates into CASSFGTSGYNEQFF.

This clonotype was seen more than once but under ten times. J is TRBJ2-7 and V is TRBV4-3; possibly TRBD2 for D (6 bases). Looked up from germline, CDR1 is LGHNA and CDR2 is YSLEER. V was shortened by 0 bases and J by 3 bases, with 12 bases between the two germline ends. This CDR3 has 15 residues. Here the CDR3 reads CASSQDAEGDYEQYF. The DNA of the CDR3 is TGCGCCAGCAGCCAAGATGCGGAGGGAGACTACGAGCAGTACTTC.

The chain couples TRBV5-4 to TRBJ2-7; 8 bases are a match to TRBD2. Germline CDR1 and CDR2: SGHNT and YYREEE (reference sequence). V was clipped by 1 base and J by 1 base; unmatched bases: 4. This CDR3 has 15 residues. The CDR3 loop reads CASSLSGSLSYEQYV. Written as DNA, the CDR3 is TGTGCCAGCAGCTTGAGCGGGAGTCTTTCCTACGAGCAGTACGTC.